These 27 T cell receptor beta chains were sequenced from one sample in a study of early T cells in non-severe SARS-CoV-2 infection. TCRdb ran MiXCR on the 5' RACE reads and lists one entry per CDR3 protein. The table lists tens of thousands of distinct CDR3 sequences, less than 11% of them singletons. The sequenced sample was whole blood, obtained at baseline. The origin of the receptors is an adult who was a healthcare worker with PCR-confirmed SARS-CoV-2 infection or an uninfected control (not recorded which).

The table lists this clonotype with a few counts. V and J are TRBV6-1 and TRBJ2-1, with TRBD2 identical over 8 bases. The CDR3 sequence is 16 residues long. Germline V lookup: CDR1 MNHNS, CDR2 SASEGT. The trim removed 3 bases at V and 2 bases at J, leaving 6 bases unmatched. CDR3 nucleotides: TGTGCCAGCAGTGAGAGCTCCGGGAGGGCCTACAATGAGCAGTTCTTC. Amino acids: CASSESSGRAYNEQFF.

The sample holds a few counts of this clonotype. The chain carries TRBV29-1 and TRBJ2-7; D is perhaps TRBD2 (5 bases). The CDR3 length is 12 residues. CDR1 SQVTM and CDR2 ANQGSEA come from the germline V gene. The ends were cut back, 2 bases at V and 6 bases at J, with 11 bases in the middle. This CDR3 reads CSVESAGSEQYF. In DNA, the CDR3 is TGCAGCGTTGAAAGTGCGGGTTCCGAGCAGTACTTC.

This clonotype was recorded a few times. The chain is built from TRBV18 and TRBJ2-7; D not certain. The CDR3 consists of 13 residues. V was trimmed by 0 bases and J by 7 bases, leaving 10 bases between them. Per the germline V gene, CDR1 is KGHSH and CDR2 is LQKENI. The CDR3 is CASSPPVGFEQYF. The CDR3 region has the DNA TGTGCCAGCTCACCACCGGTCGGTTTTGAGCAGTACTTC. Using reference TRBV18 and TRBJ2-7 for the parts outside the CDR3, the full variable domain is NAGVMQNPRHLVRRRGQEARLRCSPMKGHSHVYWYRQLPEEGLKFMVYLQKENIIDESGMPKERFSAEFPKEGPSILRIQQVVRGDSAAYFCASSPPVGFEQYFGPGTRLTVT.

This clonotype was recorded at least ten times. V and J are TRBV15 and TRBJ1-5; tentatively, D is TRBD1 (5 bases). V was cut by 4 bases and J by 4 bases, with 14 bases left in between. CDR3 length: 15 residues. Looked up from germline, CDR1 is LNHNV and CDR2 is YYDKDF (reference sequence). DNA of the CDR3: TGTGCCACCAGCACTGACAAGGGGCTTAATCAGCCCCAGCATTTT. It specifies CATSTDKGLNQPQHF.

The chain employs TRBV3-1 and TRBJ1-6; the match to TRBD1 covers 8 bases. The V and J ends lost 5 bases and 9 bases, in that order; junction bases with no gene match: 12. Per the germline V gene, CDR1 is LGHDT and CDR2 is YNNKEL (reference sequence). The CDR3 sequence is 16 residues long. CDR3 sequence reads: CASSFIGQGKASPLHF. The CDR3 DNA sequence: TGTGCCAGCAGCTTTATTGGACAGGGAAAGGCTTCACCCCTCCACTTT.

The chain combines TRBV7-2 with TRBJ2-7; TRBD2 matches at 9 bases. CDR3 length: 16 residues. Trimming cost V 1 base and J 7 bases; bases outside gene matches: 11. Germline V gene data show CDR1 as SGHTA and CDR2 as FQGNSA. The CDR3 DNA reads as TGTGCCAGCAGCTTAGGGGCGGGAGGGCCCCCAAGGGAGCAGTACTTC. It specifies CASSLGAGGPPREQYF.

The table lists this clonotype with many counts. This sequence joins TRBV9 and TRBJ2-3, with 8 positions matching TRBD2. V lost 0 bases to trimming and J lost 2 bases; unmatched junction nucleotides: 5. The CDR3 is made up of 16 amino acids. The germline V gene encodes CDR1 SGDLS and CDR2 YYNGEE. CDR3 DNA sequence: TGTGCCAGCAGCGTAGGCCTAGCGGGTTTCACAGATACGCAGTATTTT. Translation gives CASSVGLAGFTDTQYF.

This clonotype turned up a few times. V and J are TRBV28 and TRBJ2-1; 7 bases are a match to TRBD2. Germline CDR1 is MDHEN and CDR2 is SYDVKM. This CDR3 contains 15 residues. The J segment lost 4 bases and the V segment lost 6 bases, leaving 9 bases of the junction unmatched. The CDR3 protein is CASSPLAERYNEQFF. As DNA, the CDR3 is TGTGCCAGCAGCCCGCTAGCGGAGCGTTACAATGAGCAGTTCTTC.

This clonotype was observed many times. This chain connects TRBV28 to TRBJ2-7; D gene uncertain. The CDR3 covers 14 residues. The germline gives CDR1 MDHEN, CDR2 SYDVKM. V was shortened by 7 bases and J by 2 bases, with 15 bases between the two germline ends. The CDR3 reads CASKGPRPTYEQYF. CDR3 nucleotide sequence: TGTGCCAGCAAGGGCCCTCGGCCTACCTACGAGCAGTACTTC.

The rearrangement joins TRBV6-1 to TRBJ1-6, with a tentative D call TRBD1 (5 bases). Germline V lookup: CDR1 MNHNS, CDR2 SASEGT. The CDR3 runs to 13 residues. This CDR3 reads CATMGGYNSPLHF. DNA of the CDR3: TGTGCGACGATGGGGGGCTATAATTCACCCCTCCACTTT.

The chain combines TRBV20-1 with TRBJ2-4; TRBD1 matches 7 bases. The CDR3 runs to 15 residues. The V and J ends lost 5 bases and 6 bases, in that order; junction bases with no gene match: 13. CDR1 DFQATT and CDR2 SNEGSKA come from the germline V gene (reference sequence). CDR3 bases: TGCAGTGCTCCGGATGGGACAGCCATTGTAAACATTCAGTACTTC. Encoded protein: CSAPDGTAIVNIQYF.

The CDR3: CASSLTSYEQYF. In nucleotides, the CDR3 is TGTGCCAGCAGCTTAACCTCCTACGAGCAGTACTTC. The chain employs TRBV7-8 and TRBJ2-7; D gene unclear. From germline, CDR1 is SGHVS and CDR2 FQNEAQ. The CDR3 totals 12 residues. Deletions cut 2 bases from V and 0 bases from J, with 2 bases between. Using reference TRBV7-8 and TRBJ2-7 for the parts outside the CDR3, the full variable domain is GAGVSQSPRYKVAKRGQDVALRCDPISGHVSLFWYQQALGQGPEFLTYFQNEAQLDKSGLPSDRFFAERPEGSVSTLKIQRTQQEDSAVYLCASSLTSYEQYFGPGTRLTVT.

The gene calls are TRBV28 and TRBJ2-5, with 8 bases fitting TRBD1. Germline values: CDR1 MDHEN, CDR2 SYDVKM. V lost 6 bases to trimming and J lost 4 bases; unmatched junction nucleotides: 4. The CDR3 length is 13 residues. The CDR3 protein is CASSDRGLETQYF. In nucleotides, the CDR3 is TGTGCCAGCAGCGACAGGGGATTAGAGACCCAGTACTTC.

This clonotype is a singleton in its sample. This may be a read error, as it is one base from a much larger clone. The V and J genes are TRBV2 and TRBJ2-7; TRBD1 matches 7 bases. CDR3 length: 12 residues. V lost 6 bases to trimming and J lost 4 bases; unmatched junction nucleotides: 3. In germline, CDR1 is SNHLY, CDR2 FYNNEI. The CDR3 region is CASSTQGYEQYF. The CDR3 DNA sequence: TGTGCCAGCAGCACACAGGGGTACGAGCAGTACTTC. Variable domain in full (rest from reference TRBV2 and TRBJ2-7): EPEVTQTPSHQVTQMGQEVILRCVPISNHLYFYWYRQILGQKVEFLVSFYNNEISEKSEIFDDQFSVERPDGSNFTLKIRSTKLEDSAMYFCASSTQGYEQYFGPGTRLTVT.

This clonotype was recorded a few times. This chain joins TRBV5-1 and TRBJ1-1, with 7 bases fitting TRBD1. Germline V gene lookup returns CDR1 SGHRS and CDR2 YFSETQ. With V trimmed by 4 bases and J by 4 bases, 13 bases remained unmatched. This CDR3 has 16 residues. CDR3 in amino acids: CASSLKGAQGSTEAFF. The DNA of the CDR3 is TGCGCCAGCAGCCTGAAGGGGGCCCAGGGTAGCACTGAAGCTTTCTTT.

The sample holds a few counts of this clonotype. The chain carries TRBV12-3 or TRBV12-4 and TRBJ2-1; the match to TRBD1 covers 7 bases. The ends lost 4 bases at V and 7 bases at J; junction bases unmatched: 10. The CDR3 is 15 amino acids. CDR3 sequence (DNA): TGTGCCAGCAGTTGGTCCGGGACAGTAAAAAATGAGCAGTTCTTC. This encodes CASSWSGTVKNEQFF.

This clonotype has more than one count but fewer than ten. The CDR3 sequence is CASSLHGTGEVNGYTF. The DNA of the CDR3 is TGTGCCAGCAGCTTACACGGGACAGGGGAGGTTAATGGCTACACCTTC. The chain uses TRBV7-8 and TRBJ1-2; TRBD1 aligns across 10 bases. The CDR3 spans 16 residues. Germline-derived CDR1 and CDR2 are SGHVS and FQNEAQ. After removal of 2 bases from V and 6 bases from J, the junction contained 9 bases not matched to a gene.

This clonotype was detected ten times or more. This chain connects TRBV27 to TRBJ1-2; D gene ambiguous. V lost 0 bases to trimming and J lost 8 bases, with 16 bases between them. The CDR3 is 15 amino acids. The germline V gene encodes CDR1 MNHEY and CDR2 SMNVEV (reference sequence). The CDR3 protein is CASSLSPRGSWGYTF. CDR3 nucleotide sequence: TGTGCCAGCAGTTTATCTCCCCGGGGTTCCTGGGGCTACACCTTC.

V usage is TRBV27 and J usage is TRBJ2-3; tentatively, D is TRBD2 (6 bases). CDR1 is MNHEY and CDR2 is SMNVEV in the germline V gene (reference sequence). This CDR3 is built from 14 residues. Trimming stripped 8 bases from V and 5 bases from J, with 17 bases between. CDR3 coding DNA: TGTGCCAGCTGGGGACTTTTTTGGGGAGATACGCAGTATTTT. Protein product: CASWGLFWGDTQYF.

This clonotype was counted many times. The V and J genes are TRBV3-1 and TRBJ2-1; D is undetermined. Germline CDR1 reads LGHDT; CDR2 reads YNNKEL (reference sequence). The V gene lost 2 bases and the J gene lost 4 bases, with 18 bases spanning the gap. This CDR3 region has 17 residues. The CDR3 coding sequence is TGTGCCAGCAGCCAATCGCGCCCGCCGGTAGGGTACAATGAGCAGTTCTTC. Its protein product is CASSQSRPPVGYNEQFF.

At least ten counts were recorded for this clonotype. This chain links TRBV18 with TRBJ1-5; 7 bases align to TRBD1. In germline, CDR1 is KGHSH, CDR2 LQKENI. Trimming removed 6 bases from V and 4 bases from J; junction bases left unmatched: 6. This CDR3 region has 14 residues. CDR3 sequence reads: CASSPAGGNQPQHF. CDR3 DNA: TGTGCCAGCTCCCCCGCAGGGGGAAATCAGCCCCAGCATTTT.

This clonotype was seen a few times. The CDR3 coding sequence is TGTGCCAGCAGTAGTGGGACTAGGGCCTACGAGCAGTACTTC. Protein sequence: CASSSGTRAYEQYF. The chain couples TRBV9 to TRBJ2-7; 8 bases are a match to TRBD2. The CDR3 sequence is 14 residues long. CDR1 SGDLS and CDR2 YYNGEE come from the germline V gene. V lost 5 bases to trimming and J lost 2 bases; unmatched junction nucleotides: 6.

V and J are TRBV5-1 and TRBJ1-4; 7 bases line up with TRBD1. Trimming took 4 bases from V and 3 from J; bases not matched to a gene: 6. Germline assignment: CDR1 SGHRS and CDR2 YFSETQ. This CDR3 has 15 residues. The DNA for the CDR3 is TGCGCCAGCAGCCAGGGGGGAGCCCCTAATGAAAAACTGTTTTTT. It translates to CASSQGGAPNEKLFF.

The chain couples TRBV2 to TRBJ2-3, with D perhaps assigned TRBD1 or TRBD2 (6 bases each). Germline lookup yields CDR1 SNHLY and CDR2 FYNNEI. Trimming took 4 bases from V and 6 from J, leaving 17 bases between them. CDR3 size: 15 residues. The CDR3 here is CASSGGGLPADTQYF. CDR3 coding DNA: TGTGCCAGCAGTGGTGGGGGGCTACCCGCGGATACGCAGTATTTT.

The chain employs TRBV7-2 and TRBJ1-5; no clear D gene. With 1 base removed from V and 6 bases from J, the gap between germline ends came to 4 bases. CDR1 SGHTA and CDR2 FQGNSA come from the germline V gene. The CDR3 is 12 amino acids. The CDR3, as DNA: TGTGCCAGCAGCTTAGACTTTCAGCCCCAGCATTTT. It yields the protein CASSLDFQPQHF.

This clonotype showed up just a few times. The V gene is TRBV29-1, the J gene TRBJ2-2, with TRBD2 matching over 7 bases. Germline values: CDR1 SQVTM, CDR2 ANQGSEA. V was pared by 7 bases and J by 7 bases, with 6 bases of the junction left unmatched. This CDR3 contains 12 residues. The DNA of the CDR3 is TGCAGCGGCGGGACTACCATCGGGGAGCTGTTTTTT. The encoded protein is CSGGTTIGELFF.

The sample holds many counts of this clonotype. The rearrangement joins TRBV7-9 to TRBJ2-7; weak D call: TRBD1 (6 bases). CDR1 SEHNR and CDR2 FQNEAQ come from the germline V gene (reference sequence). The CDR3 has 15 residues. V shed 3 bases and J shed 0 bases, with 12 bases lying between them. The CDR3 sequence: CASSFNRVPSYEQYF. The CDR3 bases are TGTGCCAGCAGCTTCAACAGGGTCCCCTCCTACGAGCAGTACTTC.